Given below is one T cell receptor (beta chain) in context. Per the original methods: Amplification of reference gene primers was used by the study to estimate nucleated cell counts. Some clones are missing from TCRdb's copy, which holds only in-frame ones; the method was immunoSEQ multiplex PCR. V, J and clone size were drawn from that table, and D and trimming were deduced from the DNA. The sample consists of more than 250,000 clones, around nine tenths of them appearing once. The sample is drawn from a study of blood T cell repertoires in COVID-19. Study summary: Sites in the United States, Italy and Spain provided acute and convalescent COVID-19 samples. PBMCs, B-cell-depleted T cells, or T cells provided the cDNA or gDNA that made up the material.

V lost 5 bases and J lost 5; bases outside the gene matches: 9. Germline lookup yields CDR1 LNHDA and CDR2 SQIVND (reference sequence). The CDR3 sequence is 15 residues long. This chain joins TRBV19 and TRBJ1-2; 9 bases agree with TRBD1. This receptor was obtained from a middle-aged man with active or convalescent COVID-19. Sequences were obtained from peripheral blood. This chain's CDR3 is CASSPPGTGLYGYTF. The CDR3 DNA sequence: TGTGCCAGTAGTCCCCCCGGGACAGGGCTTTATGGCTACACCTTC. Together with reference TRBV19 and TRBJ1-2, the CDR3 gives the full variable domain: DGGITQSPKYLFRKEGQNVTLSCEQNLNHDAMYWYRQDPGQGLRLIYYSQIVNDFQKGDIAEGYSVSREKKESFPLTVTSAQKNPTAFYLCASSPPGTGLYGYTFGSGTRLTVV.